This is a list of T cell receptor beta chains from one sample in a study of cytomegalovirus exposure and HLA in healthy donors. Generated by immunoSEQ multiplex PCR, the TCRdb table keeps only in-frame clones and is missing some. Its table lists some 150,000 clones. Material: PBMCs. Every receptor here comes from a woman between 18 and 29 years old in good health and CMV-seropositive. The CDR3 runs from the conserved cysteine through the conserved F or W. A D gene is named only where the DNA matches it firmly.

v_call	d_call	j_call	cdr3_nt	cdr3_aa
TRBV2	.	TRBJ2-1	TGTGCCAGCAGAAAAATTACAGGAACCTCCGGCTACAATGAGCAGTTCTTC	CASRKITGTSGYNEQFF
TRBV19	TRBD2	TRBJ2-1	TGTGCCAGTAGTATCGGAGCTAGCGGGAGAACAAATGAGCAGTTCTTC	CASSIGASGRTNEQFF
TRBV5-1	.	TRBJ2-1	TGCGCCAGCAGCCCGGGAAGTTCGAATGAGCAGTTCTTC	CASSPGSSNEQFF
TRBV7-9	TRBD1	TRBJ1-2	TGTGCCAGCAGCTTAGTGACAGGGTTGAATGGCTACACCTTC	CASSLVTGLNGYTF
TRBV2	TRBD2	TRBJ2-3	TGTGCCAGCAGGCAGGGACTAGCGGGGGGTGGAGATACGCAGTATTTT	CASRQGLAGGGDTQYF
TRBV11-2	TRBD1	TRBJ1-1	TGTGCCAGCAGCTCACTCGGGAGGGGGCGAAACACTGAAGCTTTCTTT	CASSSLGRGRNTEAFF
TRBV18	.	TRBJ2-1	TGTGCCAGCTCAACCGGGACTCAACCTACGATAATACAGTTCTTC	CASSTGTQPTIIQFF
TRBV9	.	TRBJ2-2	TGTGCCAGCAGCAGCGACGGATACACCGGGGAGCTGTTTTTT	CASSSDGYTGELFF
TRBV6-1	.	TRBJ2-5	TGTGCCAGCAAAAAAGAAACTACTGGGACCCAGTACTTC	CASKKETTGTQYF
TRBV15	TRBD1	TRBJ1-5	TGTGCCACAACCGGGACAGGGGGAATTCAGCCCCAGCATTTT	CATTGTGGIQPQHF
TRBV18	.	TRBJ2-7	TGTGCCAGCTCACCACGGGCATCCACCTACGAGCAGTACTTC	CASSPRASTYEQYF
TRBV15	TRBD2	TRBJ2-2	TGTGCCACCAGCAGAGGTAGCGGGGGGGCCATCGGGGAGCTGTTTTTT	CATSRGSGGAIGELFF
TRBV27	TRBD1	TRBJ2-7	TGTGCCAGCAGTCCTGGGACAGGGGGCGCCGGCTTCCACGAGCAGTACTTC	CASSPGTGGAGFHEQYF
TRBV7-8	TRBD2	TRBJ2-5	TGTGCCAGCAGCTTAGGGGGGACTAGCGGGGGGGAGACCCAGTACTTC	CASSLGGTSGGETQYF
TRBV5-1	TRBD1	TRBJ2-7	TGCGCCAGCAGTGACAGGGACTACGAGCAGTACTTC	CASSDRDYEQYF
TRBV15	.	TRBJ2-5	TGTGCCACCAGCACGGGGATAGGGACCCAGTACTTC	CATSTGIGTQYF
TRBV7-9	TRBD1	TRBJ1-2	TGTGCCAGCAGCATAGGACAGGGAAATAACTATGGCTACACCTTC	CASSIGQGNNYGYTF
TRBV27	.	TRBJ1-1	TGTGCCAGCAGTTTAGTCGGCAGGGCTGGCACTGAAGCTTTCTTT	CASSLVGRAGTEAFF
TRBV7-9	TRBD2	TRBJ2-2	TGTGCCAGCAGCTCCGGCGGGGGGGGCGACACCGGGGAGCTGTTTTTT	CASSSGGGGDTGELFF
TRBV15	TRBD2	TRBJ2-1	TGTGCTACCAGCGGAACTAGCGCGGCTGCGGATGAGCAGTTCTTC	CATSGTSAAADEQFF
TRBV7-8	.	TRBJ1-1	TGTGCCAGCAGCTTAGACCGGGCGGCGGGCACTGAAGCTTTCTTT	CASSLDRAAGTEAFF
TRBV5-6	.	TRBJ1-6	TGTGCCAGCAGCCTAGGACTGACGAGCTCCTATAATTCACCCCTCCACTTT	CASSLGLTSSYNSPLHF
TRBV7-9	TRBD1	TRBJ2-3	TGTGCCAGCAGCGCGGGACAGGGCACAGATACGCAGTATTTT	CASSAGQGTDTQYF
TRBV5-4	TRBD2	TRBJ2-3	TGTGCCAGCAGCTTGGCTAGCGGGAGTTCAGATACGCAGTATTTT	CASSLASGSSDTQYF
TRBV18	.	TRBJ1-5	TGTGCCAGCTCACCAGACAGTCTTCAGCCCCAGCATTTT	CASSPDSLQPQHF
TRBV5-1	.	TRBJ2-5	TGCGCCTCTAAGCGGGAAGAGACCCAGTACTTC	CASKREETQYF
TRBV4-3	TRBD2	TRBJ2-3	TGCGCCAGCAGCCAAGATTTGGCGGGGGGGCCAGATACGCAGTATTTT	CASSQDLAGGPDTQYF
TRBV5-1	TRBD2	TRBJ2-1	TGCGCCAGCAGCTTGGGGGTTAGCGGGAGGACAACTTACAATGAGCAGTTCTTC	CASSLGVSGRTTYNEQFF
TRBV30	.	TRBJ1-1	TGTGCCTGGAGTGCTGGCGGGGAGCCCACTGAAGCTTTCTTT	CAWSAGGEPTEAFF
TRBV19	.	TRBJ2-1	TGTGCCAGTAGTATAGCGGCTAGAAAAGGATCAAATGAGCAGTTCTTC	CASSIAARKGSNEQFF
TRBV6-6	.	TRBJ2-2	TGTGCCATCCAGGACACCGGGGAGCTGTTTTTT	CAIQDTGELFF
TRBV19	.	TRBJ1-5	TGTGCCAGTAGTGCCTATCACGCACAGAGCAATCAGCCCCAGCATTTT	CASSAYHAQSNQPQHF
TRBV7-9	TRBD1	TRBJ1-6	TGTGCCAGCCCCTTGGGGACAGGGGGATCACCCCTCCACTTT	CASPLGTGGSPLHF
TRBV19	TRBD1	TRBJ1-6	TGTGCCAGTAGTGTCCTCACAGGGGCCAGCTATAATTCACCCCTCCACTTT	CASSVLTGASYNSPLHF
TRBV30	.	TRBJ2-7	TGTGCCTGGAGACTGACAGGATCCTACGAGCAGTACTTC	CAWRLTGSYEQYF